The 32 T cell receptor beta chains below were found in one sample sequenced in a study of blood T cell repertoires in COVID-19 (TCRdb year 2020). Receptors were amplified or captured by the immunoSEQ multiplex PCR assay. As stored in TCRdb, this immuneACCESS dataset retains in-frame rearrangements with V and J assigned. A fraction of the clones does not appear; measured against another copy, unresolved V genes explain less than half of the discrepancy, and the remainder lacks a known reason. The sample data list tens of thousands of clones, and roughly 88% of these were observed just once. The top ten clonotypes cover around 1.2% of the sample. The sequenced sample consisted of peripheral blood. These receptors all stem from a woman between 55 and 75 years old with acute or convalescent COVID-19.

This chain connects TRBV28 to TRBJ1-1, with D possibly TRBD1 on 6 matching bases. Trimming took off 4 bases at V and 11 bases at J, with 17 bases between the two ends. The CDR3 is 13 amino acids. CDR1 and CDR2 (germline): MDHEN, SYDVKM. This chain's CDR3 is CASSSGTPSRAFF. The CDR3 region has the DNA TGTGCCAGCAGTTCCGGGACACCCTCTCGGGCTTTCTTT.

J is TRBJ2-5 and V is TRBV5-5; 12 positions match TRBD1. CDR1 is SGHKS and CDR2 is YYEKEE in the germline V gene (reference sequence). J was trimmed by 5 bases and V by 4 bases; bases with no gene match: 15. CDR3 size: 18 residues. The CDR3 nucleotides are TGTGCCAGCAGCCCCTCAAGTGGGACAGGGGGCGTCGGGGAGACCCAGTACTTC. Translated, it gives CASSPSSGTGGVGETQYF.

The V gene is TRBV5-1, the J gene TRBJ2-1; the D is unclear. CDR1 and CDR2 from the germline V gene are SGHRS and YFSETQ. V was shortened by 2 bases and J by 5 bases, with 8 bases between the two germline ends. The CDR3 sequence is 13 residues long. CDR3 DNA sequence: TGCGCCAGCAGCTTTAGCCTTAACAATGAGCAGTTCTTC. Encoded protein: CASSFSLNNEQFF.

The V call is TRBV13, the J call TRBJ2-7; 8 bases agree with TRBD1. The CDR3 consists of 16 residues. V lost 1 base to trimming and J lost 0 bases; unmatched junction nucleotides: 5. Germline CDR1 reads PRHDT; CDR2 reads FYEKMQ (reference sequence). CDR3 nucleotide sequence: TGTGCCAGCAGCTTAGCCCGGACAGGGTTCTCCTACGAGCAGTACGTC. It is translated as CASSLARTGFSYEQYV.

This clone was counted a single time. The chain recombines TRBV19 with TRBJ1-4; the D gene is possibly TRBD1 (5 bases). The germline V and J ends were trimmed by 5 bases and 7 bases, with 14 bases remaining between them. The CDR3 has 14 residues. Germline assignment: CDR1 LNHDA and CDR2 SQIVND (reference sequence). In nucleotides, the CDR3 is TGTGCCAGTAGTGTGGGGGGTGAGCGTGAAAAACTGTTTTTT. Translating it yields CASSVGGEREKLFF.

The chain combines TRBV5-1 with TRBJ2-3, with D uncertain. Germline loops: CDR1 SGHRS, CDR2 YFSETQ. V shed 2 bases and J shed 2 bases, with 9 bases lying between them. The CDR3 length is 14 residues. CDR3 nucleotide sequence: TGCGCCAGCAGCTTTTCTACCTTCACAGATACGCAGTATTTT. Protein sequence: CASSFSTFTDTQYF.

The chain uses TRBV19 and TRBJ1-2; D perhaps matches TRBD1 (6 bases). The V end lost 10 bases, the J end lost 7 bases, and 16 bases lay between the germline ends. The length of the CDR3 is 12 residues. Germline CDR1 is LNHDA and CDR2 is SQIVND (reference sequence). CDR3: CATTPGDTGYTF. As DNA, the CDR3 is TGTGCCACAACCCCCGGGGACACTGGCTACACCTTC.

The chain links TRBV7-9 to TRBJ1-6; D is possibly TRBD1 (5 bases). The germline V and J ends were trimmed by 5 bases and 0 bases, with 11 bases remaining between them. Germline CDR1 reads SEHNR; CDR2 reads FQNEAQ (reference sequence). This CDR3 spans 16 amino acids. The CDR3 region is CASSPDSSSYNSPLHF. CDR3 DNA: TGTGCCAGCAGCCCCGACAGTTCCTCCTATAATTCACCCCTCCACTTT.

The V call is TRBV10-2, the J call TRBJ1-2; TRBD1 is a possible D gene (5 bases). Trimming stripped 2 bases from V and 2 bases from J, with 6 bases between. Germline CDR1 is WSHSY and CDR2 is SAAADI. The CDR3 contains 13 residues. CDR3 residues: CASSEAGNYGYTF. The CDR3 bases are TGCGCCAGCAGTGAGGCAGGGAACTATGGCTACACCTTC.

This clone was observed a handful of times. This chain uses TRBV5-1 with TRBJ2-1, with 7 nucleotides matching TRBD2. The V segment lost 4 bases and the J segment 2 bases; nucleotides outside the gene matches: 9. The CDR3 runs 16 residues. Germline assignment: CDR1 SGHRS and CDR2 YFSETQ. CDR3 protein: CASSLRLAGAYNEQFF. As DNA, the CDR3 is TGCGCCAGCAGCCTACGACTAGCTGGCGCCTACAATGAGCAGTTCTTC. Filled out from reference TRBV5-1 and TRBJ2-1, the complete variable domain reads KAGVTQTPRYLIKTRGQQVTLSCSPISGHRSVSWYQQTPGQGLQFLFEYFSETQRNKGNFPGRFSGRQFSNSRSEMNVSTLELGDSALYLCASSLRLAGAYNEQFFGPGTRLTVL.

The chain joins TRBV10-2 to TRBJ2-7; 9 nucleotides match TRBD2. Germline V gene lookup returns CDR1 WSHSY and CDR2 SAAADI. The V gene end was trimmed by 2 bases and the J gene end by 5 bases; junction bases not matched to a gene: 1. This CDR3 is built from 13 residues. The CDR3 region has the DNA TGCGCCAGCAGTGAGATAGCGGGGGACGAGCAGTACGTC. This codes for CASSEIAGDEQYV.

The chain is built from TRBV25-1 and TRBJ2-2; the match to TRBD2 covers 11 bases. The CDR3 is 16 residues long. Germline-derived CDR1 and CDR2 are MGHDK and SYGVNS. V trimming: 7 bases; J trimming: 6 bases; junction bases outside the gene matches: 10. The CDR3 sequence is CASTLGLAGYPGELFF. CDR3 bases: TGTGCCAGCACCCTAGGACTAGCGGGTTACCCCGGGGAGCTGTTTTTT.

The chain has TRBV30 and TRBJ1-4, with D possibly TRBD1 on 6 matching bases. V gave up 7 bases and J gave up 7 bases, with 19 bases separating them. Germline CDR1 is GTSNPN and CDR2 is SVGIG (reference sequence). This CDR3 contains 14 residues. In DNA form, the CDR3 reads TGTGCCTCCAGTGGGTTGAGGGGGGGTGAAAAACTGTTTTTT. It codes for CASSGLRGGEKLFF.

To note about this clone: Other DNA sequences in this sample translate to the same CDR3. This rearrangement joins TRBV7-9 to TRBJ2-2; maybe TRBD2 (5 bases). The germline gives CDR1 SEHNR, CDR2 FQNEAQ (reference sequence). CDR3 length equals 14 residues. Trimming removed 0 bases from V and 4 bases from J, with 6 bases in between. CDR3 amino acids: CASSLAGLTGELFF. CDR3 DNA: TGTGCCAGCAGCTTAGCTGGACTCACCGGGGAGCTGTTTTTT.

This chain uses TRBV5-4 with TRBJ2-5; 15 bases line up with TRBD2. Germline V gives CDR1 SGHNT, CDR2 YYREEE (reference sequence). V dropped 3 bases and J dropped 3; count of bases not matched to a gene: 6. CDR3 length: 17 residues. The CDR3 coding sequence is TGTGCCAGCAGCTCAGGGACTAGCGGGGGGATTGAAGAGACCCAGTACTTC. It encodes CASSSGTSGGIEETQYF.

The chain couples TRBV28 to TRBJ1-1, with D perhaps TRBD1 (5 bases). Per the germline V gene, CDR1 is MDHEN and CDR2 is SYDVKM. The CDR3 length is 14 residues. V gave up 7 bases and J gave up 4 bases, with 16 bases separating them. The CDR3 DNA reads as TGTGCCAGCAACTTAGGGACTCTGGGCACTGAAGCTTTCTTT. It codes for CASNLGTLGTEAFF.

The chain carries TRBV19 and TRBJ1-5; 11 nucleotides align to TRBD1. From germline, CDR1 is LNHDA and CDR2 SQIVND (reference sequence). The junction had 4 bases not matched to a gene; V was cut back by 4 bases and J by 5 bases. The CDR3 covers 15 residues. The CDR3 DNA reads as TGTGCCAGTAGTACGGACAGGGGGCTACATCAGCCCCAGCATTTT. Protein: CASSTDRGLHQPQHF.

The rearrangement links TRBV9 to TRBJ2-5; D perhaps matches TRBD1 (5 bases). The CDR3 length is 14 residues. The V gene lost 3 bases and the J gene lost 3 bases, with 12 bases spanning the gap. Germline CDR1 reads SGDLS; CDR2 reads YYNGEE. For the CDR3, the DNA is TGTGCCAGCAGCGAGGGGCCAGAAGAAGAGACCCAGTACTTC. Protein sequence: CASSEGPEEETQYF.

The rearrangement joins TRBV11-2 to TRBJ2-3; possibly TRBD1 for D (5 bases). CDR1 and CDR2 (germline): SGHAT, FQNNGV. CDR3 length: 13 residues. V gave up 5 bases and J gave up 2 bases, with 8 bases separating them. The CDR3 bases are TGTGCCAGCAGCATGACAGTCACAGATACGCAGTATTTT. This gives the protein CASSMTVTDTQYF.

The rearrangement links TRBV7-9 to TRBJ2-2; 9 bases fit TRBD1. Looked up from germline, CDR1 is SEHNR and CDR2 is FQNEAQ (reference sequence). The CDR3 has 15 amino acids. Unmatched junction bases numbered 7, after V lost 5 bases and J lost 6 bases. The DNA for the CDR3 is TGTGCCAGCAGCCTCCTACAGGGGGCTTCCGGGGAGCTGTTTTTT. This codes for CASSLLQGASGELFF.

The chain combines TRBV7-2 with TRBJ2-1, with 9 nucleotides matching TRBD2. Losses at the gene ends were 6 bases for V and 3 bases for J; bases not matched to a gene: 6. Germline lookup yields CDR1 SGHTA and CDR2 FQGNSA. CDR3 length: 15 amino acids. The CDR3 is CASSTSGRDYNEQFF. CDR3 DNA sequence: TGTGCCAGCAGTACTAGCGGGCGAGACTACAATGAGCAGTTCTTC.

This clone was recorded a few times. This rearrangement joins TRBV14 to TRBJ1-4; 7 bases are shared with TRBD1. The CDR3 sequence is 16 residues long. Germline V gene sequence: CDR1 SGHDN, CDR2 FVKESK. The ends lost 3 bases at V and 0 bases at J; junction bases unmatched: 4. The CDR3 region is CASSHRQGSTNEKLFF. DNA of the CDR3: TGTGCCAGCAGCCACAGACAGGGTTCAACTAATGAAAAACTGTTTTTT.

The CDR3 coding sequence is TGTGCCAGCAGCCAGGGACAGGTCAGTCAGCCCCAGCATTTT. Translated, it gives CASSQGQVSQPQHF. The chain employs TRBV3-1 (or the pseudogene TRBV3-2) and TRBJ1-5; 8 bases agree with TRBD1. The J segment lost 6 bases and the V segment lost 3 bases, leaving 4 bases of the junction unmatched. The CDR3 has 14 residues. CDR1 is LGHDT, CDR2 YNNKEL, per germline (reference sequence).

The CDR3 region is CASSYPGSGFPSTDTQYF. CDR3 DNA: TGTGCCAGCAGCTACCCTGGTAGCGGGTTCCCTAGCACAGATACGCAGTATTTT. The chain couples TRBV7-9 to TRBJ2-3; 7 bases are a match to TRBD2. Losses at the gene ends were 4 bases for V and 0 bases for J; bases not matched to a gene: 13. CDR3 size: 18 residues. CDR1 and CDR2 from the germline V gene are SEHNR and FQNEAQ (reference sequence). The whole variable domain, remainder taken from reference TRBV7-9 and TRBJ2-3, is DTGVSQNPRHKITKRGQNVTFRCDPISEHNRLYWYRQTLGQGPEFLTYFQNEAQLEKSRLLSDRFSAERPKGSFSTLEIQRTEQGDSAMYLCASSYPGSGFPSTDTQYFGPGTRLTVL.

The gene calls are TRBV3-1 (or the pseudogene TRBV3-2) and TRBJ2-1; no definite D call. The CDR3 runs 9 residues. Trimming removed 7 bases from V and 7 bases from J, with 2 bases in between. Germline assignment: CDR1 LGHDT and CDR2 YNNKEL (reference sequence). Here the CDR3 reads CASTNEQFF. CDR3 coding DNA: TGTGCCAGCACTAATGAGCAGTTCTTC.

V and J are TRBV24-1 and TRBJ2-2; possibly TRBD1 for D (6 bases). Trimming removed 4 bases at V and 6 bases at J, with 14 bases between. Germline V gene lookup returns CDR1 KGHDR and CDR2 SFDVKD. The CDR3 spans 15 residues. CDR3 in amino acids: CATSDPGQTPGELFF. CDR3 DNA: TGTGCCACCAGTGACCCCGGACAGACCCCCGGGGAGCTGTTTTTT.

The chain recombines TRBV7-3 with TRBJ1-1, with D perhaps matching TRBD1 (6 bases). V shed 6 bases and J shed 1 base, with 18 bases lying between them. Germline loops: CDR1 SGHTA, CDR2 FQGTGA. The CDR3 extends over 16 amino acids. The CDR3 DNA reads TGTGCCAGCAGTCCTCAACCGGGACAAGCGAACACTGAAGCTTTCTTT. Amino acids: CASSPQPGQANTEAFF.

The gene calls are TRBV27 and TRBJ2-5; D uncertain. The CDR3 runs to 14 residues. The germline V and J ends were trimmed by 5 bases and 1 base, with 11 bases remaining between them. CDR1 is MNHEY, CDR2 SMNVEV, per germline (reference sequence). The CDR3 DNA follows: TGTGCCAGCAGTCCCACACTACGCCAAGAGACCCAGTACTTC. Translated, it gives CASSPTLRQETQYF.

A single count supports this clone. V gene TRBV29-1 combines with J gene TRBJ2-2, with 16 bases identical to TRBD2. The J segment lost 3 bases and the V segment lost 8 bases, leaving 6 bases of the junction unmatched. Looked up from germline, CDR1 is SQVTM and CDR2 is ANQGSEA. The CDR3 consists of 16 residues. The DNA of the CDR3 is TGCAGCCTAGCGGGACTAGCGGGGGGGCACACCGGGGAGCTGTTTTTT. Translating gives CSLAGLAGGHTGELFF.

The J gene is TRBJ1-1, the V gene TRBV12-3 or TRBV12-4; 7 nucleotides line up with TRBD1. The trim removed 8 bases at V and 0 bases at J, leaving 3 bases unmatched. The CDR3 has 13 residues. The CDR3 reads CASGQVMNTEAFF. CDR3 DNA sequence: TGTGCCAGCGGACAGGTTATGAACACTGAAGCTTTCTTT.

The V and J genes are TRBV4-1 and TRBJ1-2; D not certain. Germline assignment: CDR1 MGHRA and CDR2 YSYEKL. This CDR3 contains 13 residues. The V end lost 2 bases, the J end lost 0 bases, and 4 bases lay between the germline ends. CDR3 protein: CASSQTANYGYTF. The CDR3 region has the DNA TGCGCCAGCAGCCAAACAGCTAACTATGGCTACACCTTC.

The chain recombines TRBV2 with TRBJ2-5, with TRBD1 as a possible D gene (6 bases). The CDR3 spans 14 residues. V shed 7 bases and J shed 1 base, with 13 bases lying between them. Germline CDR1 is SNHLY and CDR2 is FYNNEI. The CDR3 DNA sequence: TGTGCCAGCAACGAACAGGGAATCCAAGAGACCCAGTACTTC. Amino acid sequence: CASNEQGIQETQYF.